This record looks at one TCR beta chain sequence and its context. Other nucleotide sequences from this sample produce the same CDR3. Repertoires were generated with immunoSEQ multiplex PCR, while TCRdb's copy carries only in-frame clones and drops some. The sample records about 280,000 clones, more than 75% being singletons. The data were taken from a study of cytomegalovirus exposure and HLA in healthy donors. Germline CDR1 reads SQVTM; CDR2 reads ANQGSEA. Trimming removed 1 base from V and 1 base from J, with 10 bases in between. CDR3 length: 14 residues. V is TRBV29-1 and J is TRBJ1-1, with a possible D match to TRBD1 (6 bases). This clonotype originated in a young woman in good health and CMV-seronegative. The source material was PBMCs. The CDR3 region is CSVEVAGANTEAFF. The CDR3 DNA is TGCAGCGTTGAAGTGGCAGGGGCGAACACTGAAGCTTTCTTT.